Below, 19 T cell receptor beta chains from the same sample are listed, as sequenced in a study of tumor and adjacent non-tumor tissue in lung cancer. A modified ARM-PCR protocol with three rounds of nested PCR amplified TCRbeta. TCRdb reprocessed the multiplex PCR reads with MiXCR, giving one entry per CDR3 protein. The profile shows around 140,000 distinct CDR3 sequences, approximately 66% of them singletons. No cell sorting was done before RNA was extracted from the tissue. Sequencing used lung tumor tissue. The receptor set was obtained from a man between 60 and 70 years old with small cell lung cancer.

Concerning this clonotype: One end of the junction does not line up with germline, which may come from a read error. The chain employs TRBV11-2 and TRBJ2-1; D is unclear. CDR3 size: 11 residues. Germline V CDR1 and CDR2: SGHAT, FQNNGV. DNA for the CDR3: TGTGGCAGCAGACGATCCAATGGGCAGTTCTTC. It specifies CGSRRSNGQFF.

Only a few counts were recorded for this clonotype. The chain has TRBV5-6 and TRBJ2-7; 14 nucleotides match TRBD2. The CDR3 has 16 amino acids. Germline trimming cut 7 bases from V and 0 bases from J; bases unmatched to any gene: 6. In germline, CDR1 is SGHDT, CDR2 YYEEEE. The CDR3 is CASSKTSGRASYEQYV. DNA of the CDR3: TGTGCCAGCTCAAAGACTAGCGGGAGGGCCTCCTACGAGCAGTACGTC.

This clonotype was seen repeatedly, ten times or more. The chain is built from TRBV12-3 or TRBV12-4 and TRBJ2-1; D unclear. V dropped 5 bases and J dropped 3 bases, with 17 bases sitting between them. The CDR3 runs to 16 residues. The CDR3 region is CASSPLEWTYYNEQFF. CDR3 DNA: TGTGCCAGCAGTCCCCTAGAGTGGACCTACTACAATGAGCAGTTCTTC.

This clonotype was recorded many times. The gene calls are TRBV6-1 and TRBJ1-4; D is unresolved. The CDR3 extends over 13 amino acids. Looked up from germline, CDR1 is MNHNS and CDR2 is SASEGT. Trimming removed 8 bases at V and 6 bases at J, with 13 bases between. CDR3 sequence reads: CASGIGRDEKLFF. As DNA, the CDR3 is TGTGCCAGCGGGATAGGCCGAGATGAAAAACTGTTTTTT.

As concerns this clonotype: A read error is possible here, since a much larger clone lies one base away. This chain joins TRBV12-3 or TRBV12-4 and TRBJ2-7; D uncertain. This CDR3 has 13 amino acids. V was cut by 5 bases and J by 7 bases, with 15 bases left in between. The CDR3 DNA sequence: TGTGCCAGCAGTGATGGGCCCCCTGGGGAGCAGTACTTC. This encodes CASSDGPPGEQYF.

Concerning this clonotype itself: Germline and junction disagree at one end, which may indicate a read error. The J gene is TRBJ1-1, the V gene TRBV29-1; D might be TRBD1 (6 bases). Germline CDR1 is SQVTM and CDR2 is ANQGSEA. The CDR3 contains 13 residues. The CDR3 sequence is CSVVSGVDTKAFF. CDR3 coding DNA: TGCAGCGTTGTATCAGGGGTGGACACTAAAGCTTTCTTT.

This chain connects TRBV20-1 to TRBJ2-7; 7 bases are shared with TRBD2. The CDR3 extends over 14 amino acids. Germline values: CDR1 DFQATT, CDR2 SNEGSKA (reference sequence). The chain's CDR3 is CSASRGTNLYGQYV. For the CDR3, the DNA is TGCAGTGCCTCCCGAGGGACTAACCTCTACGGGCAGTACGTC.

This clonotype was detected a few times. J is TRBJ2-3 and V is TRBV12-3 or TRBV12-4; 13 positions match TRBD2. The CDR3 has 19 residues. Losses at the gene ends were 3 bases for V and 4 bases for J; bases not matched to a gene: 13. CDR3 nucleotides: TGTGCCAGCAGTTTGAAGCGGACTAGCGGGAGTGCGGCATCAGATACGCAGTATTTT. It encodes CASSLKRTSGSAASDTQYF.

This chain connects TRBV10-3 to TRBJ1-2; D possibly corresponds to TRBD1 (5 bases). This CDR3 spans 17 amino acids. Germline assignment: CDR1 ENHRY and CDR2 SYGVKD. V lost 4 bases and J lost 1, with 19 bases in between. The CDR3 is CAISGGGNGFGNYGYTF. CDR3 nucleotides: TGTGCCATCAGTGGGGGGGGGAATGGCTTCGGTAACTATGGCTACACCTTC.

The chain couples TRBV4-1 to TRBJ1-1; tentatively, D is TRBD1 (5 bases). CDR3 size: 14 residues. V was trimmed by 0 bases and J by 11 bases, leaving 16 bases between them. Germline CDR1 MGHRA, CDR2 YSYEKL. CDR3 DNA: TGCGCCAGCAGCCAAGAAGATGCGCAGGGAGGGGCTTTCTTT. The encoded protein is CASSQEDAQGGAFF.

This clonotype was counted many times. The chain recombines TRBV29-1 with TRBJ2-2, with 8 nucleotides matching TRBD1. Germline values: CDR1 SQVTM, CDR2 ANQGSEA. The CDR3 contains 13 residues. The V gene end was trimmed by 6 bases and the J gene end by 6 bases; junction bases not matched to a gene: 6. CDR3 loop: CSVMTGAAGELFF. In DNA form, the CDR3 reads TGCAGCGTGATGACAGGGGCGGCCGGGGAGCTGTTTTTT.

This clonotype was observed a few times. One junction end does not reproduce the germline sequence, and a read error may be involved. This rearrangement joins TRBV6-1 to TRBJ2-3; possibly TRBD1 or TRBD2 for D (6 bases each). Germline CDR1 reads MNHNS; CDR2 reads SASEGT. The CDR3 extends over 18 amino acids. For the CDR3, the DNA is TGTGCCAACAGTGAGTCCGGGGGACACCCGAGTCTCACGGATACGCAGTATTTT. Translating gives CANSESGGHPSLTDTQYF.

Comments on this clonotype: Compared with germline, one end of the junction differs, possibly owing to a read error. The CDR3 loop is CASSAGGDEQHF. DNA of the CDR3: TGTGCCAGCAGCGCCGGGGGGGACGAGCAGCACTTC. The chain recombines TRBV11-2 with TRBJ2-7, with 8 bases that match TRBD2. The CDR3 sequence is 12 residues long. Germline V gene lookup returns CDR1 SGHAT and CDR2 FQNNGV. Together with reference TRBV11-2 and TRBJ2-7, the CDR3 gives the full variable domain: EAGVAQSPRYKIIEKRQSVAFWCNPISGHATLYWYQQILGQGPKLLIQFQNNGVVDDSQLPKDRFSAERLKGVDSTLKIQPAKLEDSAVYLCASSAGGDEQHFGPGTRLTVT.

The chain has TRBV6-5 and TRBJ2-1; 8 nucleotides line up with TRBD2. The CDR3 extends over 15 amino acids. J lost 7 bases, V lost 1 base, and 6 bases had no gene match. Germline values: CDR1 MNHEY, CDR2 SVGAGI. The CDR3 spells CASSYLRTSKNEQFF. The CDR3 DNA reads TGTGCCAGCAGTTACTTGAGGACTAGCAAGAATGAGCAGTTCTTC.

About this clonotype: One junction end does not reproduce the germline sequence, and a read error may be involved. This sequence joins TRBV6-5 and TRBJ1-1; TRBD1 agrees at 7 bases. Per the germline V gene, CDR1 is MNHEY and CDR2 is SVGAGI. There are 14 residues in the CDR3. In DNA, the CDR3 is TGTGTCAGCAGTTATAGGGGGCTAGAGGCTGAATCTTTCTTT. It encodes CVSSYRGLEAESFF.

Of note for this clonotype: One end of the junction varies from germline; a read error may be responsible. The rearrangement joins TRBV29-1 to TRBJ2-5, with 14 positions matching TRBD2. CDR1 is SQVTM, CDR2 ANQGSEA, per germline. The CDR3 is 14 amino acids. In DNA form, the CDR3 reads TGCAGCACCGGGACTAGCGGGAGCGGGGAGACCGAGTACTTC. It translates to CSTGTSGSGETEYF.

CDR3 loop: CASTRGAGDVAKNIQYF. The CDR3 DNA reads TGCGCCAGCACCCGGGGGGCAGGGGACGTAGCCAAAAACATTCAGTACTTC. The chain carries TRBV5-1 and TRBJ2-4, with D maybe TRBD2 (7 bases). Trimming cost V 6 bases and J 0 bases, with 19 bases left between them. Germline loops: CDR1 SGHRS, CDR2 YFSETQ. CDR3 length equals 17 residues.

V usage is TRBV20-1 and J usage is TRBJ1-5; D ambiguous. The CDR3 length is 13 residues. Germline V gene lookup returns CDR1 DFQATT and CDR2 SNEGSKA (reference sequence). V dropped 1 base and J dropped 7 bases, with 11 bases sitting between them. The CDR3 here is CSARVAVEQPQHF. CDR3 bases: TGCAGTGCTAGAGTGGCAGTGGAACAGCCCCAGCATTTT.

In nucleotides, the CDR3 is TGTGCCAGCAGTTACTCGAGGGTTTATCATTGCACCGGGGAGCTGTTTTTT. Amino acids: CASSYSRVYHCTGELFF. V gene TRBV6-5 combines with J gene TRBJ2-2, with D possibly matching TRBD2 (5 bases). V was cut by 0 bases and J by 4 bases, with 15 bases left in between. Germline CDR1 is MNHEY and CDR2 is SVGAGI. This CDR3 has 17 amino acids.